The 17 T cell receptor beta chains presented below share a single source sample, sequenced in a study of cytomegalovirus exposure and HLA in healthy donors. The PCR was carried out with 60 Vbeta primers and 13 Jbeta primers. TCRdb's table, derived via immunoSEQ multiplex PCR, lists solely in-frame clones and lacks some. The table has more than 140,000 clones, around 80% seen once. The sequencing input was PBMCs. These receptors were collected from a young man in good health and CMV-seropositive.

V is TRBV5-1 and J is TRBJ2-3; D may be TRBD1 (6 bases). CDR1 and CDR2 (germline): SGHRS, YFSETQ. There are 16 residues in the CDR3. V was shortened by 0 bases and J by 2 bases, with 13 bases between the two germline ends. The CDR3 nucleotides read TGCGCCAGCAGCTTGGTAGGGCAGGGGTTCACAGATACGCAGTATTTT. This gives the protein CASSLVGQGFTDTQYF.

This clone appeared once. This CDR3 reads CSVSGTGRETQYF. CDR3 DNA sequence: TGCAGCGTTTCCGGGACGGGGAGGGAGACCCAGTACTTC. J is TRBJ2-5 and V is TRBV29-1; perhaps TRBD2 as D (6 bases). The V gene lost 5 bases and the J gene lost 5 bases, with 15 bases spanning the gap. CDR1 is SQVTM, CDR2 ANQGSEA, per germline. The CDR3 covers 13 residues.

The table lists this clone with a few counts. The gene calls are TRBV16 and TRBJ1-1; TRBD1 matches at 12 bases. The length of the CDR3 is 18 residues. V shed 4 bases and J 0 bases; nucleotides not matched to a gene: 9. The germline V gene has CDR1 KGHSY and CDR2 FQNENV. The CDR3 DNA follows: TGTGCCAGCAGCCTCTACCCGGGACAGGGGGCTCTGAACACTGAAGCTTTCTTT. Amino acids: CASSLYPGQGALNTEAFF.

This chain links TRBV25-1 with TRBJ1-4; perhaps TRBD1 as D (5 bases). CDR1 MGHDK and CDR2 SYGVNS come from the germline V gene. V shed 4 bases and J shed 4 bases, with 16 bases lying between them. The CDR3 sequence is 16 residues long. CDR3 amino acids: CASSVLGGEGNEKLFF. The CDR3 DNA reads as TGTGCCAGCAGTGTTTTGGGAGGGGAGGGTAATGAAAAACTGTTTTTT.

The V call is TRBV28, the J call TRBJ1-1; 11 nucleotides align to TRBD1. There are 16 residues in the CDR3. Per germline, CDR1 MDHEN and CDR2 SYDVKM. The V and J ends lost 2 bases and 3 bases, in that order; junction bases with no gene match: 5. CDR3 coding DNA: TGTGCCAGCAGTTTAGCGGGACAGGGGGTGGACACTGAAGCTTTCTTT. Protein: CASSLAGQGVDTEAFF.

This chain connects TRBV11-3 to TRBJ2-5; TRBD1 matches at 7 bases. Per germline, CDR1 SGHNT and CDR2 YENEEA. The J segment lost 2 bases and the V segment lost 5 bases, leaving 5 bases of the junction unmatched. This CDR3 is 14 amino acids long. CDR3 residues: CASSPLGQQETQYF. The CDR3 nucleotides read TGTGCCAGCAGCCCCTTGGGACAGCAAGAGACCCAGTACTTC. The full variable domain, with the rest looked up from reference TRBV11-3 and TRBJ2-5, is EAGVVQSPRYKIIEKKQPVAFWCNPISGHNTLYWYLQNLGQGPELLIRYENEEAVDDSQLPKDRFSAERLKGVDSTLKIQPAELGDSAVYLCASSPLGQQETQYFGPGTRLLVL.

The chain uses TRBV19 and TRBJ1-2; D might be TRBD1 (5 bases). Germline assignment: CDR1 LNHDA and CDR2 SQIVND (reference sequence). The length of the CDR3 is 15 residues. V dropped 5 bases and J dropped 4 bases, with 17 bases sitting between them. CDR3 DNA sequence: TGTGCCAGTAGTGGGGACCTCGAGGGAGGCTATGGCTACACCTTC. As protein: CASSGDLEGGYGYTF.

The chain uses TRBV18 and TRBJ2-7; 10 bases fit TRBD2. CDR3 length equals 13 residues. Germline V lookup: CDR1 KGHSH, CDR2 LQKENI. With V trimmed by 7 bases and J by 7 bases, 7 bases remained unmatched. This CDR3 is CASFQLAGKEQYF. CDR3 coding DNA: TGTGCCAGCTTCCAACTAGCGGGAAAAGAGCAGTACTTC.

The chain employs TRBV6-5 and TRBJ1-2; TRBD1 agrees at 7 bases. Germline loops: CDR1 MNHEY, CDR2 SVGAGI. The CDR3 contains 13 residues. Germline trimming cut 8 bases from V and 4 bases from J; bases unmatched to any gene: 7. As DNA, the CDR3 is TGTGCCAGCCGACAAACAGGGGTCTATGGCTACACCTTC. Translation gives CASRQTGVYGYTF.

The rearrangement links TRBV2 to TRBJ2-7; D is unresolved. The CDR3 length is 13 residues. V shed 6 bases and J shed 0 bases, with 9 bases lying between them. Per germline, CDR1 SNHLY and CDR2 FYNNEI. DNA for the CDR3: TGTGCCAGCAGGCGTAGCCTCTCCTACGAGCAGTACTTC. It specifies CASRRSLSYEQYF.

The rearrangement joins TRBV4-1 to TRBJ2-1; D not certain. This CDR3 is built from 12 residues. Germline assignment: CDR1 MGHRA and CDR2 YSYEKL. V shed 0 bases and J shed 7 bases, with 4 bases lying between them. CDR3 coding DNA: TGCGCCAGCAGCCAAGACAGAAATGAGCAGTTCTTC. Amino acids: CASSQDRNEQFF.

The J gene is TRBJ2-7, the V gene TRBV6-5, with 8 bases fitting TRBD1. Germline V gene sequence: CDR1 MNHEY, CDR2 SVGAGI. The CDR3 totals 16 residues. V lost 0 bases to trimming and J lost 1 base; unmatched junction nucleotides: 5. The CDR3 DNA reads TGTGCCAGCAGTTACTCGAGCGACAGGGGTTCCTACGAGCAGTACTTC. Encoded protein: CASSYSSDRGSYEQYF.

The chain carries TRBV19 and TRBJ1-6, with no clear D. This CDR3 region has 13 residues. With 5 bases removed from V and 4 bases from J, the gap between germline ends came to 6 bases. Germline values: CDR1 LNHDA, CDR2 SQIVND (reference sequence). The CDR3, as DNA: TGTGCCAGTAGTGGGCGTTATAATTCACCCCTCCACTTT. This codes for CASSGRYNSPLHF.

The CDR3, as DNA: TGTGCCAGCAGTTCCGGCAGGCGGACAGGGTTGTACGAGCAGTACTTC. Protein: CASSSGRRTGLYEQYF. The V call is TRBV28, the J call TRBJ2-7; 8 nucleotides align to TRBD1. The V segment lost 4 bases and the J segment 4 bases; nucleotides outside the gene matches: 12. Germline CDR1 and CDR2: MDHEN and SYDVKM. The CDR3 consists of 16 residues.

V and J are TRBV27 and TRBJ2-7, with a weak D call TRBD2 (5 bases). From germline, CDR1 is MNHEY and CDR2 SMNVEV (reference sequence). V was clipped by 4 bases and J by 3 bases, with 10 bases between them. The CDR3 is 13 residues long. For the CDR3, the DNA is TGTGCCAGCAGTTCCACTAGTTACTACGAGCAGTACTTC. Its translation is CASSSTSYYEQYF.

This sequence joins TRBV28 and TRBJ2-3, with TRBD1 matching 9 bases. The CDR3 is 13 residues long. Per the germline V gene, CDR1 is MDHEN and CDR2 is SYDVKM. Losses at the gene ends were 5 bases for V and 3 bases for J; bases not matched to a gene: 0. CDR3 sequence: CASSGTGTDTQYF. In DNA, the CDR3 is TGTGCCAGCAGTGGGACAGGGACAGATACGCAGTATTTT.

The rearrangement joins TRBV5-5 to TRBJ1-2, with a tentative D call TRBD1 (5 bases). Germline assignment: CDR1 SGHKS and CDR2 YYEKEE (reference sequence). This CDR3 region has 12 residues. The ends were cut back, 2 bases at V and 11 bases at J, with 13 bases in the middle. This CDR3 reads CASSLGATAYTF. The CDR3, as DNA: TGTGCCAGCAGCTTAGGGGCGACAGCGTACACCTTC.